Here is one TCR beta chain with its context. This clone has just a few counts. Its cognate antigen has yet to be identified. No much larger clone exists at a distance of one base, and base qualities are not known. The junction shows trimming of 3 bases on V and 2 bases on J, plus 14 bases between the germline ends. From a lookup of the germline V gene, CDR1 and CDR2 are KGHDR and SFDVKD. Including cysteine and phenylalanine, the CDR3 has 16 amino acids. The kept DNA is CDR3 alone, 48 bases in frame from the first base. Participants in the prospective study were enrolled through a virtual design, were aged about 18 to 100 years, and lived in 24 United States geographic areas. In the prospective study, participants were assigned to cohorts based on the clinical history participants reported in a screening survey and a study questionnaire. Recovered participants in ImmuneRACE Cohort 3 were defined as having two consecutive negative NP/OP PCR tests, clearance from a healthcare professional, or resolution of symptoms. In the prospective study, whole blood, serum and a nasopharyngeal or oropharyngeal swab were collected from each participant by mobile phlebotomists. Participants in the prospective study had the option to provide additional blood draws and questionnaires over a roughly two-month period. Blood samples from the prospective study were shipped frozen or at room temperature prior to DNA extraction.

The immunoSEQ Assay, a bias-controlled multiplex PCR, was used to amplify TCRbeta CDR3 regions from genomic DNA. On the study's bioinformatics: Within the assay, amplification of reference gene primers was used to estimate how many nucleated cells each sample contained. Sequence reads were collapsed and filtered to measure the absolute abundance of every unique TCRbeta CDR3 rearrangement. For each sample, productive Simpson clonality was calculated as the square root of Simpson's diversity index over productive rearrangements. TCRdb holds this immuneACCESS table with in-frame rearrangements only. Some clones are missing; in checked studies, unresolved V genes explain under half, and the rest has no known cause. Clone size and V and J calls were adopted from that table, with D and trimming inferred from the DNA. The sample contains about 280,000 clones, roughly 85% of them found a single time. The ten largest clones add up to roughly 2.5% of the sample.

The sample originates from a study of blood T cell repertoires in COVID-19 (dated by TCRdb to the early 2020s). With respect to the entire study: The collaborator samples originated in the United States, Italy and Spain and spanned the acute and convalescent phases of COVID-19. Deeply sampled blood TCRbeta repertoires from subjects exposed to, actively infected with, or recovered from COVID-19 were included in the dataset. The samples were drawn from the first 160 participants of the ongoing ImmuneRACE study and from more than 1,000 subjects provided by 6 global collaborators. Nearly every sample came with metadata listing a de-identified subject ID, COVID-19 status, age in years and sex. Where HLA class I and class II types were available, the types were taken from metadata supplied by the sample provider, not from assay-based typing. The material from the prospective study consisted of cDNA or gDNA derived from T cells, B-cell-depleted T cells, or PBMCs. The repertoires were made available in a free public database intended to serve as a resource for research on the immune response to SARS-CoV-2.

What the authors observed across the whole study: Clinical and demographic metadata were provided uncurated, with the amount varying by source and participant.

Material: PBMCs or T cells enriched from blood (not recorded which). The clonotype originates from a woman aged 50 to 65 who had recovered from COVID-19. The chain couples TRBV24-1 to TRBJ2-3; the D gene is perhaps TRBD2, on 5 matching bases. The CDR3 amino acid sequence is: CATSDNDYPSTDTQYF. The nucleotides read TGTGCCACCAGTGATAACGACTACCCCTCCACAGATACGCAGTATTTT.